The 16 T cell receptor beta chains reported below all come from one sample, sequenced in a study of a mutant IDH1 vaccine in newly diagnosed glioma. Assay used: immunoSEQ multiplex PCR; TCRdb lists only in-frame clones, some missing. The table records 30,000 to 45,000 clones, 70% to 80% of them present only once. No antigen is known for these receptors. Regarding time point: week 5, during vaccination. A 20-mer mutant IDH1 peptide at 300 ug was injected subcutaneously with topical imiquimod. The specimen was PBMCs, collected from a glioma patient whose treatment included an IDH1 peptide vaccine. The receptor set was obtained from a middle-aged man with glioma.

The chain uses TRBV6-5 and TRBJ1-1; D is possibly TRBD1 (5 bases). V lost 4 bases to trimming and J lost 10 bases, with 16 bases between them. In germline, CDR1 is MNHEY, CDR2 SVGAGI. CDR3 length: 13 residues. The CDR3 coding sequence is TGTGCCAGCAGTTCCCGGCTTGGGGCGGTAGCTTTCTTT. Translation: CASSSRLGAVAFF.

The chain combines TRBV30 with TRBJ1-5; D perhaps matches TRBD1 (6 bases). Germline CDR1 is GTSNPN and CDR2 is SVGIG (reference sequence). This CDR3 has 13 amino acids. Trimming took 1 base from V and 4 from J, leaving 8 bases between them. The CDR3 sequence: CAWSEQGNQPQHF. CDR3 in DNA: TGTGCCTGGAGTGAACAGGGTAATCAGCCCCAGCATTTT.

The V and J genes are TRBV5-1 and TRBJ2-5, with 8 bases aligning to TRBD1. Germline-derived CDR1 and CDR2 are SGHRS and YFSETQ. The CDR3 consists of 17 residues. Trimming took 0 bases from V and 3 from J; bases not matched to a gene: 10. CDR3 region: CASSLGRGQGREETQYF. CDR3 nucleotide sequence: TGCGCCAGCAGCTTGGGACGCGGACAGGGCAGGGAAGAGACCCAGTACTTC.

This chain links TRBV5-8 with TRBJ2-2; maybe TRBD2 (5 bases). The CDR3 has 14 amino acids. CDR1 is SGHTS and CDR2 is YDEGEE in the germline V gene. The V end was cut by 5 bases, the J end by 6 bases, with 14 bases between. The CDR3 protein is CASRLRAEAGELFF. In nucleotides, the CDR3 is TGTGCCAGCAGACTGAGGGCAGAGGCCGGGGAGCTGTTTTTT.

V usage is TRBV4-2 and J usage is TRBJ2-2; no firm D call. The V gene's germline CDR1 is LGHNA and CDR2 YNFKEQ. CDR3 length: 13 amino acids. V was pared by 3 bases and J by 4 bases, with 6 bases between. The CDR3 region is CASSHTTTGELFF. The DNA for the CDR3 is TGTGCCAGCAGCCACACTACCACCGGGGAGCTGTTTTTT.

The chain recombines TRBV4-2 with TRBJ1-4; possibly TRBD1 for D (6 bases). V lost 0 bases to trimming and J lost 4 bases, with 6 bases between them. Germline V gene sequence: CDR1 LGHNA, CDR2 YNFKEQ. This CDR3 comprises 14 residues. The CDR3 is CASSQEQGNEKLFF. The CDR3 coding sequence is TGTGCCAGCAGCCAAGAACAGGGTAATGAAAAACTGTTTTTT.

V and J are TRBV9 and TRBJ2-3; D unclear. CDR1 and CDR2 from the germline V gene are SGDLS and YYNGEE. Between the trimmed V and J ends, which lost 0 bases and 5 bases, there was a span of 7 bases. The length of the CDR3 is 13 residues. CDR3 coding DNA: TGTGCCAGCAGCGTAGGGGATCGAGATACGCAGTATTTT. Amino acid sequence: CASSVGDRDTQYF.

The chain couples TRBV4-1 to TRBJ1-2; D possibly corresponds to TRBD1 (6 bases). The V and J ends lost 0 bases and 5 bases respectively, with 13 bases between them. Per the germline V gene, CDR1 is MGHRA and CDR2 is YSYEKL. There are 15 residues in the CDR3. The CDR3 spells CASSQEPGGRYGYTF. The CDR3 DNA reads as TGCGCCAGCAGCCAAGAACCCGGGGGCCGGTATGGCTACACCTTC.

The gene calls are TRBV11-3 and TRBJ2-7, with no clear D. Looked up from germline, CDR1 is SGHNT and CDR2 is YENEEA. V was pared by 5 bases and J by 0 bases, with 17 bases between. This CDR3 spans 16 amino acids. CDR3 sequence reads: CASSAGGVDSSYEQYF. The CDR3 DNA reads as TGTGCCAGCAGCGCCGGCGGCGTGGATAGCTCCTACGAGCAGTACTTC. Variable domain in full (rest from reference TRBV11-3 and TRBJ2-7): EAGVVQSPRYKIIEKKQPVAFWCNPISGHNTLYWYLQNLGQGPELLIRYENEEAVDDSQLPKDRFSAERLKGVDSTLKIQPAELGDSAVYLCASSAGGVDSSYEQYFGPGTRLTVT.

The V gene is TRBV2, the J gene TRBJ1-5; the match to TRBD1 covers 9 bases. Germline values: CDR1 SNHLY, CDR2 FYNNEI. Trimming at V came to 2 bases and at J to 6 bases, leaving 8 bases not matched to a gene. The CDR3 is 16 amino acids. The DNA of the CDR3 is TGTGCCAGCAGTGAACGGACAGGGGCCCGTGGTCAGCCCCAGCATTTT. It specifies CASSERTGARGQPQHF.

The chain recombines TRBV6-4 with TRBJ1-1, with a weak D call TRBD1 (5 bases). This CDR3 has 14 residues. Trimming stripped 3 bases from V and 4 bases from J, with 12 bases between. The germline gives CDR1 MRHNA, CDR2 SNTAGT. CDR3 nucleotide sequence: TGTGCCAGCAGTGAGATGAGTGGGACCACTGAAGCTTTCTTT. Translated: CASSEMSGTTEAFF.

The CDR3 region has the DNA TGTGCCAGCAGCTCGACAGGGGGCAATGGAAACACCATATATTTT. Its translation: CASSSTGGNGNTIYF. The chain employs TRBV6-5 and TRBJ1-3; TRBD1 matches at 10 bases. V was clipped by 6 bases and J by 3 bases; unmatched bases: 5. CDR1 and CDR2 (germline): MNHEY, SVGAGI. This CDR3 is built from 15 residues.

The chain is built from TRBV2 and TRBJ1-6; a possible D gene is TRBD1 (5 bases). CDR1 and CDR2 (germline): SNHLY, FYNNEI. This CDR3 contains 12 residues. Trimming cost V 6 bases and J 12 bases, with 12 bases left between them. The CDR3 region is CASSGQGVPLHF. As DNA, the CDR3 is TGTGCCAGCAGCGGGCAGGGAGTACCCCTCCACTTT.

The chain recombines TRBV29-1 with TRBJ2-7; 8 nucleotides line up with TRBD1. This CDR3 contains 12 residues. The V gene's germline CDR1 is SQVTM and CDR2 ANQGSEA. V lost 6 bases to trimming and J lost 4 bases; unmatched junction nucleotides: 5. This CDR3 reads CSVTGVGYEQYF. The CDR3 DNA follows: TGCAGCGTGACAGGGGTCGGGTACGAGCAGTACTTC.

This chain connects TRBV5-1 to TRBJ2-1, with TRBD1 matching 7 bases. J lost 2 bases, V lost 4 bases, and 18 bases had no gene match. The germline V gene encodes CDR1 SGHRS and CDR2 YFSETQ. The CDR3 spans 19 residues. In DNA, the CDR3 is TGCGCCAGCAGCCCGGGACAGCCATCCCCCGGGTCGACCTACAATGAGCAGTTCTTC. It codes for CASSPGQPSPGSTYNEQFF.

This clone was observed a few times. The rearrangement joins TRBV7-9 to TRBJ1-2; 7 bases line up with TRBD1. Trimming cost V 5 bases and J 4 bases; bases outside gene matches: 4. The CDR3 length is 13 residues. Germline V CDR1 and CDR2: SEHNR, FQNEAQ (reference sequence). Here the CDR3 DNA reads TGTGCCAGCAGCATGGACAGGATCTATGGCTACACCTTC. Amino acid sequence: CASSMDRIYGYTF. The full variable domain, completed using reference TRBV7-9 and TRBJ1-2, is DTGVSQNPRHKITKRGQNVTFRCDPISEHNRLYWYRQTLGQGPEFLTYFQNEAQLEKSRLLSDRFSAERPKGSFSTLEIQRTEQGDSAMYLCASSMDRIYGYTFGSGTRLTVV.